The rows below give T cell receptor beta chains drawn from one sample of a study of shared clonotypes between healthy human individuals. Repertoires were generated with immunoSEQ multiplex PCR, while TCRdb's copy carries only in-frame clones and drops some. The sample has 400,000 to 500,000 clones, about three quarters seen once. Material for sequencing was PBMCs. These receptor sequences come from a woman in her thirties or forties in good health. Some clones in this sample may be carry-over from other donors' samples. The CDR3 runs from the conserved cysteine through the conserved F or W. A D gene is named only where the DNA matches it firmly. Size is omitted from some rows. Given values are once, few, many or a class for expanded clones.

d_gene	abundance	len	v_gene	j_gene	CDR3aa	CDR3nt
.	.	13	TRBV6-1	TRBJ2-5	CASSPSEQETQYF	TGTGCCAGCAGTCCCTCGGAGCAAGAGACCCAGTACTTC
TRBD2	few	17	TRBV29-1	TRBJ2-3	CSVERGLLAGGADTQYF	TGCAGCGTTGAACGAGGCCTCCTAGCGGGAGGCGCAGATACGCAGTATTTT
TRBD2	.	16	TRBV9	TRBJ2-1	CASSVGLAGGYNEQFF	TGTGCCAGCAGCGTAGGACTAGCGGGAGGTTACAATGAGCAGTTCTTC
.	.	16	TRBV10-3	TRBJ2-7	CAISESIGFPTYEQYF	TGTGCCATCAGTGAGTCGATTGGCTTCCCAACCTACGAGCAGTACTTC
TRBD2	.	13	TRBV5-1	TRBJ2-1	CASSLLAGHEQFF	TGCGCCAGCAGCTTGTTAGCGGGCCATGAGCAGTTCTTC
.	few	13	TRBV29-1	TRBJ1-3	CSAKPHSGNTIYF	TGCAGCGCCAAACCACACTCTGGAAACACCATATATTTT
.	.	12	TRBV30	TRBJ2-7	CAWKLDSYEQYF	TGTGCCTGGAAGTTGGACTCCTACGAGCAGTACTTC
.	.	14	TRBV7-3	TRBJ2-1	CASSLIGGANEQFF	TGTGCCAGCAGCTTAATCGGCGGTGCTAATGAGCAGTTCTTC
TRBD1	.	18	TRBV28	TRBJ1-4	CASSSTGTGGLLSGKLFF	TGTGCCAGCAGTAGTACCGGGACAGGGGGCCTCCTCTCTGGTAAACTGTTTTTT
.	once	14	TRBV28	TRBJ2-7	CASSPPPGRYEQYF	TGTGCCAGCAGTCCCCCCCCGGGCCGGTACGAGCAGTACTTC
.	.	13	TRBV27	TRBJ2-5	CASSDLAEETQYF	TGTGCCAGCAGTGATCTAGCAGAAGAGACCCAGTACTTC
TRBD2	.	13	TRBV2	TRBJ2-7	CASRSGGEYEQYF	TGTGCCAGCAGATCGGGGGGGGAATACGAGCAGTACTTC
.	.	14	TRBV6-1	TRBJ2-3	CASSPGRGTDTQYF	TGTGCCAGCAGTCCTGGACGAGGCACAGATACGCAGTATTTT
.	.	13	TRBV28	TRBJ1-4	CASTDGGNEKLFF	TGTGCCAGCACCGACGGCGGTAATGAAAAACTGTTCTTT
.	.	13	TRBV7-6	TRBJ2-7	CASSGGTSGEQYF	TGTGCCAGCAGCGGTGGGACCTCGGGGGAGCAGTACTTC
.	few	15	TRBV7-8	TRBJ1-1	CASSRMRFMNTEAFF	TGTGCCAGCAGCCGCATGCGATTCATGAACACTGAAGCTTTCTTT
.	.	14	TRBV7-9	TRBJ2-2	CASSFSGVTGELFF	TGTGCCAGCAGCTTTTCTGGGGTCACCGGGGAGCTGTTTTTT
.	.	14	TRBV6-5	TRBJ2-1	CASCPGRVVDEQFF	TGTGCTAGCTGTCCCGGGAGAGTAGTCGATGAGCAGTTCTTC
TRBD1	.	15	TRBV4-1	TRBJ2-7	CASSGPGQGTYEQYF	TGCGCCAGCAGCGGCCCGGGACAGGGGACCTACGAGCAGTACTTC
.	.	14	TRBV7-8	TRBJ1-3	CASSLVTGGNTIYF	TGTGCCAGCAGCTTAGTCACGGGGGGAAACACCATATATTTT
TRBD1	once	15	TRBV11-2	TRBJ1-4	CASSLIGRGDEKLFF	TGTGCCAGCAGCTTAATCGGCAGGGGGGATGAAAAACTGTTTTTT
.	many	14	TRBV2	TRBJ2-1	CASSEPLDRNEQFF	TGTGCCAGCAGTGAACCCCTAGACAGGAATGAGCAGTTCTTC
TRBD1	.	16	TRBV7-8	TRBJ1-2	CASSPLSPSGGYGYTF	TGTGCCAGCAGCCCCCTCTCCCCATCAGGGGGCTATGGCTACACCTTC
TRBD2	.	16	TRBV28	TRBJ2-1	CASSPSGLAGLNEQFF	TGTGCCAGCAGTCCCTCGGGACTAGCGGGACTGAATGAGCAGTTCTTC
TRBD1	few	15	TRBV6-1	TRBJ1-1	CASSSGTAENTEAFF	TGTGCCAGCAGCTCAGGGACAGCTGAGAACACTGAAGCTTTCTTT
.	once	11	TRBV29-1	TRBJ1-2	CSVDRGYGYTF	TGCAGCGTTGATCGGGGCTATGGCTACACCTTC
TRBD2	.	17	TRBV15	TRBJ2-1	CATSRPGGGSSYNEQFF	TGTGCCACCAGCAGACCTGGGGGAGGGAGCTCCTACAATGAGCAGTTCTTC
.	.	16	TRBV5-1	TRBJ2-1	CASSLNPESSYNEQFF	TGCGCCAGCAGCTTGAATCCGGAGAGCTCCTACAATGAGCAGTTCTTC
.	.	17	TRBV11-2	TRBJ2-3	CASSLDPRGRGTDTQYF	TGTGCCAGCAGCTTAGATCCCAGGGGAAGGGGCACAGATACGCAGTATTTT
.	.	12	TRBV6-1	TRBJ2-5	CASRPSSQTQYF	TGTGCCAGCAGGCCTAGCTCGCAGACCCAGTACTTC
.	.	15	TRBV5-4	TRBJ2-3	CASSLAGRRTDTQYF	TGTGCCAGCAGCTTGGCCGGGCGGCGCACAGATACGCAGTATTTT
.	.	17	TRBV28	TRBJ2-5	CASSSTGQSIFQETQYF	TGTGCCAGCAGCTCCACAGGGCAGTCCATTTTCCAAGAGACCCAGTACTTC
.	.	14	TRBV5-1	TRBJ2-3	CASSIGSEADTQYF	TGCGCCAGCAGCATCGGGTCCGAGGCAGATACGCAGTATTTT
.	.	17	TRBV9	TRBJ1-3	CASSVRARTDSGNTIYF	TGTGCCAGCAGCGTAAGGGCACGGACTGATTCTGGAAACACCATATATTTT
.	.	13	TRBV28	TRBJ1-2	CASTLGVYYGYTF	TGTGCCAGCACCCTAGGGGTGTACTATGGCTACACCTTC
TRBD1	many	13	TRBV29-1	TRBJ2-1	CSVGTGGYNEQFF	TGCAGCGTTGGGACAGGGGGCTACAATGAGCAGTTCTTC
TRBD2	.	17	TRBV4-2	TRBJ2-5	CASSQDLGGRARETQYF	TGTGCCAGCAGCCAAGATTTAGGCGGGAGGGCCCGGGAGACCCAGTACTTC
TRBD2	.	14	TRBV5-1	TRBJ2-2	CASSLAGHTGELFF	TGCGCCAGCAGTCTAGCGGGACACACCGGGGAGCTGTTTTTT
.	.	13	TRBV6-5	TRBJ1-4	CASSRAREEKLFF	TGTGCCAGCAGTAGGGCCCGGGAGGAAAAACTGTTTTTT
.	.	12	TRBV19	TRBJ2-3	CASTSRAGSQYF	TGTGCCAGTACCAGTAGGGCGGGGTCGCAGTATTTT
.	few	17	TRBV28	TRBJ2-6	CASSFGAAYSGANVLTF	TGTGCCAGCAGTTTCGGGGCAGCCTACTCTGGGGCCAACGTCCTGACTTTC
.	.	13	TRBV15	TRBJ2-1	CATSRQDSNEQFF	TGTGCCACCAGCAGACAGGACAGCAATGAGCAGTTCTTC
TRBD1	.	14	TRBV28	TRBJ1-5	CASIQHRGELAQHF	TGTGCCAGCATCCAGCACAGGGGGGAGTTAGCCCAGCATTTT
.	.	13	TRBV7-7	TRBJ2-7	CASSLVVEAEQYF	TGTGCCAGCAGCTTAGTAGTCGAAGCCGAGCAGTACTTC
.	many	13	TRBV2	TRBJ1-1	CASINGGDTEAFF	TGTGCCAGCATTAATGGGGGAGACACTGAAGCTTTCTTT
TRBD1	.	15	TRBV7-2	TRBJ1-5	CASSLSGGEGQPQHF	TGTGCCAGCAGCTTATCAGGGGGCGAGGGCCAGCCCCAGCATTTT
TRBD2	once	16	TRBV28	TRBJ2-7	CASSSILTSGRYEQYF	TGTGCCAGCAGTTCAATACTAACTAGCGGGAGATACGAGCAGTACTTC
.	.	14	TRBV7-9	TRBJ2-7	CASSLEAQAYEQYF	TGTGCCAGCAGCTTAGAAGCACAGGCCTACGAGCAGTACTTC
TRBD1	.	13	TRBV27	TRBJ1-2	CASRRQGNYGYTF	TGTGCCAGCAGACGACAGGGCAACTATGGCTACACCTTC
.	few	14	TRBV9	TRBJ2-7	CASSYGRGDYEQYF	TGTGCCAGCAGCTATGGCAGGGGGGACTACGAGCAGTACTTC
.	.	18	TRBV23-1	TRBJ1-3	CASSQDWWGRGHRNTIYF	TGCGCCAGCAGTCAAGATTGGTGGGGCAGGGGCCACAGAAACACCATATATTTT
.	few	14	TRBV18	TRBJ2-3	CASSESWATDTQYF	TGTGCCAGCTCAGAATCTTGGGCTACAGATACGCAGTATTTT
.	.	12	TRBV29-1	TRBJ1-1	CRAGRDDTEAFF	TGCCGCGCGGGAAGGGATGATACTGAAGCTTTCTTT
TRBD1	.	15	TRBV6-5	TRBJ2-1	CASRYRDSSYNEQFF	TGTGCCAGCAGGTACCGGGACAGCTCCTACAATGAGCAGTTCTTC
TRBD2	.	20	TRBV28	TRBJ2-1	CASSPLRLAGGPGVYNEQFF	TGTGCCAGCAGTCCACTCCGACTAGCGGGAGGGCCTGGGGTCTACAATGAGCAGTTCTTC
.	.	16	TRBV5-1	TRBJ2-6	CASSLMGAAGANVLTF	TGCGCCAGCAGCTTGATGGGGGCGGCAGGGGCCAACGTCCTGACTTTC